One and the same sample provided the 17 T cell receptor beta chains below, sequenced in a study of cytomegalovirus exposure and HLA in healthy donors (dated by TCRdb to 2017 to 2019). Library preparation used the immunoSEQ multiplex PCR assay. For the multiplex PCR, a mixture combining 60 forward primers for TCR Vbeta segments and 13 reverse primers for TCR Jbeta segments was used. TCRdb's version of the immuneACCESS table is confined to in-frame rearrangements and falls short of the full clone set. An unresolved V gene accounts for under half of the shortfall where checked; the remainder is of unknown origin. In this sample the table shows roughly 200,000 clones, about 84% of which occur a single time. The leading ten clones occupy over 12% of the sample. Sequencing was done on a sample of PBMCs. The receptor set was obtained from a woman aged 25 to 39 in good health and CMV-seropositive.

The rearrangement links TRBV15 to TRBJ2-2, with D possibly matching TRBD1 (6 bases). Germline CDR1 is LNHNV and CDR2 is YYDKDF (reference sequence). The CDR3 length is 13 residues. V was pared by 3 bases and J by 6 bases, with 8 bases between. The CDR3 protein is CATSRTGSGELFF. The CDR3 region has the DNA TGTGCCACCAGCAGGACAGGTTCCGGGGAGCTGTTTTTT.

The CDR3 reads CASSDSQGADTQYF. The CDR3 DNA reads as TGTGCCAGCAGTGACTCGCAGGGGGCAGATACGCAGTATTTT. The chain joins TRBV6-4 to TRBJ2-3, with TRBD1 identical over 7 bases. The V gene's germline CDR1 is MRHNA and CDR2 SNTAGT. CDR3 length: 14 residues. The junction had 1 base not matched to a gene; V was cut back by 0 bases and J by 4 bases.

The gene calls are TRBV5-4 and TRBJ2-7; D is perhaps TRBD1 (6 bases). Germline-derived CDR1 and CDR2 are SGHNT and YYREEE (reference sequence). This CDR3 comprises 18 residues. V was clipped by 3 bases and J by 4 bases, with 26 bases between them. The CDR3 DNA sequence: TGTGCCAGCAGCTCCACGGGCAGGGGCCTTCGATCGCAATACGAGCAGTACTTC. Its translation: CASSSTGRGLRSQYEQYF.

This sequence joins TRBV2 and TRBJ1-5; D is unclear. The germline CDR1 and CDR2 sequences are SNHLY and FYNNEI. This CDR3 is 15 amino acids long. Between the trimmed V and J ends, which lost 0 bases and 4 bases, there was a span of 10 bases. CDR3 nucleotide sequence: TGTGCCAGCAGTGAAGCCCCGGGGATAAATCAGCCCCAGCATTTT. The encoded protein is CASSEAPGINQPQHF.

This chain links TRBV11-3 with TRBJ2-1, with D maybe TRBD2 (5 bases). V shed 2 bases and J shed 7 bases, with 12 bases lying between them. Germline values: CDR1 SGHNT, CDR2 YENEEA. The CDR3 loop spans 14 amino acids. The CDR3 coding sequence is TGTGCCAGCAGCTTACTAGGACTCCTAAATGAGCAGTTCTTC. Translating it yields CASSLLGLLNEQFF.

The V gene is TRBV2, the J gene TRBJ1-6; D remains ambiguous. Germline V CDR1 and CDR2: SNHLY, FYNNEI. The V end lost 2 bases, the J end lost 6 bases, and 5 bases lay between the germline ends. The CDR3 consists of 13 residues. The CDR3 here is CASSERSNSPLHF. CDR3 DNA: TGTGCCAGCAGTGAACGGAGTAATTCACCCCTCCACTTT.

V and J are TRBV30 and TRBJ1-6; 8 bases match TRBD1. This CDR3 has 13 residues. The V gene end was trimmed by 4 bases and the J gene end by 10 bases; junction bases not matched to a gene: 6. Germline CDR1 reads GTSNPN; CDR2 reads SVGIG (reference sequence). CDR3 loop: CAWTGTGRSPLHF. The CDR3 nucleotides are TGTGCCTGGACCGGGACAGGACGATCACCCCTCCACTTT.

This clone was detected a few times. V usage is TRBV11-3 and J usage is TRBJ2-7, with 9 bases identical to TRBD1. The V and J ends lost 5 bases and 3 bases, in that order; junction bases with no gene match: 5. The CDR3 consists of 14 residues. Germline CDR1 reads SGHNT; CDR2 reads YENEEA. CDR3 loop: CASSPTGGIYEQYF. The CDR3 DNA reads TGTGCCAGCAGCCCGACAGGGGGTATCTACGAGCAGTACTTC. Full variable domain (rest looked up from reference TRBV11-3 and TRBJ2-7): EAGVVQSPRYKIIEKKQPVAFWCNPISGHNTLYWYLQNLGQGPELLIRYENEEAVDDSQLPKDRFSAERLKGVDSTLKIQPAELGDSAVYLCASSPTGGIYEQYFGPGTRLTVT.

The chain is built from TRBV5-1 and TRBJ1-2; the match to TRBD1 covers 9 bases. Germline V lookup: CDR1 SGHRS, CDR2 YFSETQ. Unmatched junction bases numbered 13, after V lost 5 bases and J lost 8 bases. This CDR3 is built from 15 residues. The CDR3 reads CASRSTGQGVGGYTF. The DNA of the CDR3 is TGCGCCAGCAGGTCCACGGGACAGGGTGTTGGAGGCTACACCTTC.

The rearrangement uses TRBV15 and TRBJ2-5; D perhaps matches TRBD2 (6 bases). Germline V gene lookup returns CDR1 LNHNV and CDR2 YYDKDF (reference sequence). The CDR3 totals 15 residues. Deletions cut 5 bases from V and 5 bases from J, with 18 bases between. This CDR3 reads CATSSVGGGGETQYF. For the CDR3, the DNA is TGTGCCACCAGCTCCGTGGGGGGTGGCGGGGAGACCCAGTACTTC.

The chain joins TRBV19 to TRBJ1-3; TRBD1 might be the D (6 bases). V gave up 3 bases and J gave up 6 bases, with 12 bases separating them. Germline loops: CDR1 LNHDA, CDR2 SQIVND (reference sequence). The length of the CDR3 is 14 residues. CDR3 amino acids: CASSIGQTVNTIYF. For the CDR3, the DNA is TGTGCCAGTAGTATCGGACAGACCGTAAACACCATATATTTT.

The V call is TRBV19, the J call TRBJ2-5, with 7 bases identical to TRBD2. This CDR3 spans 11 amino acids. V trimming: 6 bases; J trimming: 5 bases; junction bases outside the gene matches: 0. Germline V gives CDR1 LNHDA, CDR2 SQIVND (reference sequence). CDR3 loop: CASRLAETQYF. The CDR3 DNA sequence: TGTGCCAGTAGACTAGCGGAGACCCAGTACTTC. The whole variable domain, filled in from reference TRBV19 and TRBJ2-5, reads DGGITQSPKYLFRKEGQNVTLSCEQNLNHDAMYWYRQDPGQGLRLIYYSQIVNDFQKGDIAEGYSVSREKKESFPLTVTSAQKNPTAFYLCASRLAETQYFGPGTRLLVL.

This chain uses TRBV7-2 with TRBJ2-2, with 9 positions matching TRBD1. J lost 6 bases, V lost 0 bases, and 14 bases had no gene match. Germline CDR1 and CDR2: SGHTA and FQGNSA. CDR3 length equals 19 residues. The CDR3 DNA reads TGTGCCAGCAGCTTAGCTCCGTGGTGGGGACAGGGATTCGCCGGGGAGCTGTTTTTT. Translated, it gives CASSLAPWWGQGFAGELFF.

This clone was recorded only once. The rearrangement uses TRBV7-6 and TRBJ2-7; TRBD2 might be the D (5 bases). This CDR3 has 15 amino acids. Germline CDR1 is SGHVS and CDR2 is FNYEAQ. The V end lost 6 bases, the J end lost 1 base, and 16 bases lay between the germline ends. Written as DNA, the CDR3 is TGTGCCAGCAGTCCTACTAGTATGGGTTCCTACGAGCAGTACTTC. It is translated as CASSPTSMGSYEQYF. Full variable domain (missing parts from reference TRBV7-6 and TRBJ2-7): GAGVSQSPRYKVTKRGQDVALRCDPISGHVSLYWYRQALGQGPEFLTYFNYEAQQDKSGLPNDRFSAERPEGSISTLTIQRTEQRDSAMYRCASSPTSMGSYEQYFGPGTRLTVT.

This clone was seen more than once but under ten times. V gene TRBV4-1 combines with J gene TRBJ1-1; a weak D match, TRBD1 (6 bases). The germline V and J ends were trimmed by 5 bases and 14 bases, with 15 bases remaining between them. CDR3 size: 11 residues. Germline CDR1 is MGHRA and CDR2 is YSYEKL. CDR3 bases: TGCGCCAGCAGCTTCAGACAGGTTGTGTTCTTT. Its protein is CASSFRQVVFF.

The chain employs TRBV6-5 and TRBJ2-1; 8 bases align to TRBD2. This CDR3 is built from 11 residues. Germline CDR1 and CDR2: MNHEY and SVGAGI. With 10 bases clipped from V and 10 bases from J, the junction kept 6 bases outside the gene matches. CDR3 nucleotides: TGTGCCACCAAGGGACTAGTCGAGCAGTTCTTC. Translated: CATKGLVEQFF.

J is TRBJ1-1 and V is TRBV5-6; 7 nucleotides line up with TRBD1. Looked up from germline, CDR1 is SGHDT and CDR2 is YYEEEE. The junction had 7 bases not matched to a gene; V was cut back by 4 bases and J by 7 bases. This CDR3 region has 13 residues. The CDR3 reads CASSKAGTDEAFF. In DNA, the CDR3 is TGTGCCAGCAGCAAGGCGGGGACAGATGAAGCTTTCTTT.